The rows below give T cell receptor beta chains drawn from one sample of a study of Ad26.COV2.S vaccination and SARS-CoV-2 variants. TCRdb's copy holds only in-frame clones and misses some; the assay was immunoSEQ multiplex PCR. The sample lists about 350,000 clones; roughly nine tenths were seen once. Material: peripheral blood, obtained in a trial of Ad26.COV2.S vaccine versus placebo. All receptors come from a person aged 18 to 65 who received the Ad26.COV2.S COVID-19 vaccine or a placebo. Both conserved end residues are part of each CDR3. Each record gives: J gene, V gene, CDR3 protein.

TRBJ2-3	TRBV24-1	CATSDSRWDNGTSTDTQYF
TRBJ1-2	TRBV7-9	CASKLNMDRGSGYTF
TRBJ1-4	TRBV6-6	CASSYSMSGDGEKLFF
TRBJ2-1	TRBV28	CASNRNLGASYNEQFF
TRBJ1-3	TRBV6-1	CASSVERPNLGNTIYF
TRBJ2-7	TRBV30	CAWSVNLWDGEQYF
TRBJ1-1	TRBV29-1	CSVEDIDRVLLFGAFF
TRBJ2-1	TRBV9	CASSVSWFGRPEAGGQFF
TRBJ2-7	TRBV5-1	CASSSGQGHYEQYF
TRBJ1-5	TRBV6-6	CASSPQGFNQPQHF
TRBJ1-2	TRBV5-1	CASSLGTGGHYGYTF
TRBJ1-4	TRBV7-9	CASSLDSFEKLFF
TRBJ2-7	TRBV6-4	CARSFRGRVSYEQYF
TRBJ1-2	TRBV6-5	CASTPLRGDGYTF
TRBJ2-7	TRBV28	CASRTGGHYEQYF
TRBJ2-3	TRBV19	CASSYLGPDTQYF
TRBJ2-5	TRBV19	CASSIISAAQETQYF
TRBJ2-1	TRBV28	CASLAGHTYNEQFF
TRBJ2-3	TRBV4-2	CASSQGAPGTLADTQYF
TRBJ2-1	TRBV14	CASSQSNNEQFF
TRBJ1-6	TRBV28	CASSSLTGGNSPLHF
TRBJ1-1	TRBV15	CATSPGGGGSGTEAFF
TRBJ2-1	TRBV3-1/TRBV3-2	CASSQVGEQFF
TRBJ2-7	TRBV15	CATSTKLEWSQGPDYEQYF
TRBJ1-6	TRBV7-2	CASSLDRHYNSPLHF
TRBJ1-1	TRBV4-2	CASSRLGEETEAFF
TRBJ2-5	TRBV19	CASRGVQETQYF
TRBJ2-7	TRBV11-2	CASSLGREAYEQYF
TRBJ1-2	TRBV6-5	CASTRGDYGYTF
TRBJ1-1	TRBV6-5	CASSRPGTGSTEAFF
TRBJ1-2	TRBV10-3	CAISGQGALGYTF
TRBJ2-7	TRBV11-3	CASSCPTGGPEQYF
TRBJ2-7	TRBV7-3	CASSEGQAGYEQYF
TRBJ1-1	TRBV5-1	CASTPPDMNTEAFF
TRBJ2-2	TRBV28	CASSFGRTGTGELFF
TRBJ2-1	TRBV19	CASSISSYNEQFF
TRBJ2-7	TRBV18	CASSPVAAGLEQYF
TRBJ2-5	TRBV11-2	CASSLAGVDRSYF
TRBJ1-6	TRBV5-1	CASSPTNLGQAGRNSPLHF
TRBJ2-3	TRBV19	CASSPAGLGYTQYF
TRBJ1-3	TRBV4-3	CASSHAGSPIGNTIYF
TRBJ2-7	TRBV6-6	CASSYLGRAYEQYF
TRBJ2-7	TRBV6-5	CASRKMGQGNEQYF
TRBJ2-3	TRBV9	CASSTGLAQYF
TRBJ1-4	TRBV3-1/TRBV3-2	CASSLRQGDEKLFF
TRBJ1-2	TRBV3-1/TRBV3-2	CASSQDHRGLYYGYTF
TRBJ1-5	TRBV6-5	CASSYSRGQPQHF
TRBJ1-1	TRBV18	CASSPRASNTEAFF